One sample yielded the 9 T cell receptor beta chains listed below, sequenced in a study of blood T cell repertoires in COVID-19 (dated by TCRdb to 2020 to 2022). The method behind the library was the immunoSEQ multiplex PCR assay. TCRdb took this table from immuneACCESS and kept in-frame rearrangements with V and J called. Such tables lack part of the clones; where checked against another copy, unresolved V genes explain under half of the gap, and the rest is unexplained. The sample table lists 200,000 to 250,000 clones, about 84% of them with a count of one. Of the sample, about 2.1% falls within the top ten clones. The sequenced material came from PBMCs or T cells enriched from blood (not recorded which). These receptors all come from a woman between 45 and 60 years old who had recovered from COVID-19.

The chain links TRBV2 to TRBJ1-5, with D perhaps TRBD1 (6 bases). This CDR3 has 15 residues. V was shortened by 1 base and J by 5 bases, with 12 bases between the two germline ends. CDR1 and CDR2 (germline): SNHLY, FYNNEI. CDR3 bases: TGTGCCAGCAGTGAAGTGACAGGACGGTATCAGCCCCAGCATTTT. It is translated as CASSEVTGRYQPQHF.

V and J are TRBV11-3 and TRBJ2-1; TRBD2 might be the D (7 bases). Trimming cost V 2 bases and J 9 bases, with 17 bases left between them. This CDR3 has 15 amino acids. CDR1 is SGHNT and CDR2 is YENEEA in the germline V gene. The CDR3 coding sequence is TGTGCCAGCAGCTTAAGTACTATAGGGGGGGGTGAGCAGTTCTTC. Translating it yields CASSLSTIGGGEQFF.

The chain recombines TRBV4-3 with TRBJ1-2; 9 positions match TRBD1. The V and J ends lost 3 bases and 1 base, in that order; junction bases with no gene match: 6. CDR3 length: 16 residues. Germline CDR1 and CDR2: LGHNA and YSLEER. CDR3 protein: CASSQVGQGRNYGYTF. The CDR3, as DNA: TGCGCCAGCAGCCAGGTTGGACAGGGGCGTAACTATGGCTACACCTTC.

The chain links TRBV4-1 to TRBJ1-3; possible D gene TRBD1, 6 bases. Germline V gene lookup returns CDR1 MGHRA and CDR2 YSYEKL. The CDR3 runs to 16 residues. Trimming cost V 2 bases and J 0 bases, with 11 bases left between them. CDR3 DNA sequence: TGCGCCAGCAGCCAACCCGGACAGAACTCTGGAAACACCATATATTTT. Protein: CASSQPGQNSGNTIYF.

This rearrangement joins TRBV6-2 or TRBV6-3 to TRBJ1-2, with a weak D call TRBD1 (6 bases). V dropped 0 bases and J dropped 3 bases, with 8 bases sitting between them. Germline values: CDR1 MNHEY, CDR2 SVGEGT. This CDR3 contains 14 residues. For the CDR3, the DNA is TGTGCCAGCAGTTACTCTCCAGGGGACTATGGCTACACCTTC. Its protein is CASSYSPGDYGYTF.

The J gene is TRBJ2-3, the V gene TRBV10-2, with 10 positions matching TRBD2. Trimming at V came to 11 bases and at J to 6 bases, leaving 11 bases not matched to a gene. CDR3 length: 14 residues. The germline V gene encodes CDR1 WSHSY and CDR2 SAAADI. The CDR3 region is CASRDSGRSDTQYF. The CDR3 DNA follows: TGCGCCTCCCGAGATAGCGGGAGGTCGGATACGCAGTATTTT.

The chain recombines TRBV19 with TRBJ2-2; perhaps TRBD1 as D (6 bases). V gave up 9 bases and J gave up 0 bases, with 14 bases separating them. Germline CDR1 is LNHDA and CDR2 is SQIVND (reference sequence). The CDR3 has 15 residues. The CDR3 nucleotides read TGTGCCAGCAAGGAGCAGGGGACGAACACCGGGGAGCTGTTTTTT. Amino acids: CASKEQGTNTGELFF.

This chain uses TRBV10-2 with TRBJ2-7, with TRBD2 matching 7 bases. The CDR3 runs to 15 residues. The germline V gene has CDR1 WSHSY and CDR2 SAAADI. The V segment lost 0 bases and the J segment 2 bases; nucleotides outside the gene matches: 4. CDR3 nucleotides: TGCGCCAGCAGTGAGTCTGGGGGAGGGCCCTACGAGCAGTACTTC. Translating it yields CASSESGGGPYEQYF.

V is TRBV3-1 (or the pseudogene TRBV3-2) and J is TRBJ1-6; a possible D gene is TRBD1 (5 bases). The CDR3 runs to 15 residues. V lost 0 bases and J lost 13, with 16 bases in between. The germline CDR1 and CDR2 sequences are LGHDT and YNNKEL (reference sequence). CDR3 DNA sequence: TGTGCCAGCAGCCAAGACCGATTGGACACGCGGCCCCTCCACTTT. Protein product: CASSQDRLDTRPLHF.